A single sample is the source of the 3 T cell receptor beta chains below, sequenced in a study of shared clonotypes between healthy human individuals. Repertoires were generated with immunoSEQ multiplex PCR, while TCRdb's copy carries only in-frame clones and drops some. In the table there are around 2,000,000 clones, 85% to 95% of which are singletons. Sequenced input: naive CD4+ T cells sorted from blood. Regarding subset: CD45RA+ positively selected. The origin of the receptors is a man aged 18 to 30 in good health.

In its sample, this clone was seen once. The chain links TRBV14 to TRBJ2-4, with 14 bases identical to TRBD2. After removal of 4 bases from V and 1 base from J, the junction contained 6 bases not matched to a gene. The CDR3 consists of 18 residues. Looked up from germline, CDR1 is SGHDN and CDR2 is FVKESK. As DNA, the CDR3 is TGTGCCAGCAGCCGTGGACTAGCGGGAGGACTGGCCAAAAACATTCAGTACTTC. Its translation: CASSRGLAGGLAKNIQYF.

V usage is TRBV7-6 and J usage is TRBJ2-2; 9 nucleotides align to TRBD2. The junction had 6 bases not matched to a gene; V was cut back by 0 bases and J by 4 bases. This CDR3 is 17 amino acids long. The V gene's germline CDR1 is SGHVS and CDR2 FNYEAQ. Written as DNA, the CDR3 is TGTGCCAGCAGCTTAGCGCTTGCGGGAGGGATCACCGGGGAGCTGTTTTTT. Translation gives CASSLALAGGITGELFF.

The genes are TRBV28 and TRBJ2-7, with 14 bases matching TRBD2. Unmatched junction bases numbered 11, after V lost 1 base and J lost 6 bases. The CDR3 extends over 18 amino acids. Germline CDR1 MDHEN, CDR2 SYDVKM. The CDR3 sequence: CASSLSAGTSGSGSEQYF. CDR3 DNA: TGTGCCAGCAGTTTATCCGCCGGGACTAGCGGGAGCGGTAGCGAGCAGTACTTC.